These 31 T cell receptor beta chains originate from one sample sequenced in a study of T cells in Graves' hyperthyroidism and ophthalmopathy. Researchers amplified the TCR beta CDR3 regions from RNA transcripts. HTBI primers were the set used in a first-round RT-PCR of the TCR CDR3. MiXCR was run by TCRdb on the multiplex PCR reads, yielding one entry per CDR3 protein. The sample has around 560,000 distinct CDR3 sequences; roughly 17% are singletons. Sequences were obtained from blood. The source is a woman aged 18-30 years with Graves' hyperthyroidism.

The table lists this clonotype with many counts. V and J are TRBV2 and TRBJ2-2; perhaps TRBD2 as D (5 bases). The CDR3 runs to 13 residues. The V end was cut by 6 bases, the J end by 6 bases, with 11 bases between. Per the germline V gene, CDR1 is SNHLY and CDR2 is FYNNEI. Here the CDR3 DNA reads TGTGCCAGCAGGCCCCTCGGGGCCGGGGAGCTGTTTTTT. Translation gives CASRPLGAGELFF.

This clonotype was counted many times. The junction departs from germline at one end; a sequencing error may be responsible. The CDR3 spells CASSLSSAREAFF. The CDR3 DNA reads as TGTGCCAGCAGCTTATCTTCGGCCCGCGAAGCTTTCTTT. The rearrangement links TRBV28 to TRBJ1-1; D call uncertain. CDR1 is MDHEN and CDR2 is SYDVKM in the germline V gene. The CDR3 is 13 residues long. Full variable domain (remainder filled in from reference TRBV28 and TRBJ1-1): DVKVTQSSRYLVKRTGEKVFLECVQDMDHENMFWYRQDPGLGLRLIYFSYDVKMKEKGDIPEGYSVSREKKERFSLILESASTNQTSMYLCASSLSSAREAFFGQGTRLTVV.

This rearrangement joins TRBV14 to TRBJ2-2; D possibly uses TRBD1 or TRBD2 (5 bases each). CDR1 SGHDN and CDR2 FVKESK come from the germline V gene. The CDR3 consists of 22 residues. The V end lost 4 bases, the J end lost 6 bases, and 36 bases lay between the germline ends. CDR3 amino acids: CASSRLIKSAAVVEGRAGELFF. The CDR3 nucleotides read TGTGCCAGCAGCCGACTTATCAAAAGCGCGGCTGTCGTCGAGGGGCGCGCCGGGGAGCTGTTTTTT.

There are many counts of this clonotype. This chain uses TRBV3-1 with TRBJ1-1; the D is unclear. Germline V gene sequence: CDR1 LGHDT, CDR2 YNNKEL (reference sequence). The germline V and J ends were trimmed by 4 bases and 10 bases, with 13 bases remaining between them. This CDR3 region has 12 residues. CDR3 sequence: CASSRRTGGAFF. The CDR3 nucleotides are TGTGCCAGCAGCCGGCGGACCGGAGGAGCTTTCTTT.

This clonotype was seen a handful of times. The gene calls are TRBV19 and TRBJ1-2; 7 bases are a match to TRBD1. With V trimmed by 3 bases and J by 5 bases, 3 bases remained unmatched. There are 13 residues in the CDR3. Germline CDR1 LNHDA, CDR2 SQIVND (reference sequence). The CDR3 loop is CASSIGQVYGYTF. The DNA for the CDR3 is TGTGCCAGTAGTATCGGACAGGTGTATGGCTACACCTTC. Full variable domain (remainder filled in from reference TRBV19 and TRBJ1-2): DGGITQSPKYLFRKEGQNVTLSCEQNLNHDAMYWYRQDPGQGLRLIYYSQIVNDFQKGDIAEGYSVSREKKESFPLTVTSAQKNPTAFYLCASSIGQVYGYTFGSGTRLTVV.

This clonotype was counted at least ten times. The V call is TRBV20-1, the J call TRBJ1-5; D is undetermined. The CDR3 is 12 residues long. CDR1 and CDR2 from the germline V gene are DFQATT and SNEGSKA (reference sequence). With 3 bases removed from V and 0 bases from J, the gap between germline ends came to 3 bases. The CDR3 here is CSARVSNQPQHF. CDR3 in DNA: TGCAGTGCTAGGGTTAGCAATCAGCCCCAGCATTTT.

Many counts were recorded for this clonotype. The rearrangement joins TRBV6-1 to TRBJ2-7; D gene ambiguous. This CDR3 region has 13 residues. The germline V gene has CDR1 MNHNS and CDR2 SASEGT. The V gene lost 5 bases and the J gene lost 4 bases, with 12 bases spanning the gap. CDR3 in DNA: TGTGCCAGCAGTTTGTCTAGTACTTACGAGCAGTACTTC. Protein product: CASSLSSTYEQYF.

The CDR3 sequence: CAISAAGVEDTQYF. CDR3 bases: TGTGCCATCAGTGCGGCGGGGGTAGAAGATACGCAGTATTTT. The rearrangement joins TRBV10-3 to TRBJ2-3; 7 nucleotides match TRBD2. V dropped 4 bases and J dropped 5; count of bases not matched to a gene: 6. CDR1 and CDR2 from the germline V gene are ENHRY and SYGVKD. The CDR3 is made up of 14 amino acids.

The gene calls are TRBV5-1 and TRBJ2-7, with 10 bases identical to TRBD2. The CDR3 runs 19 residues. Unmatched junction bases numbered 17, after V lost 0 bases and J lost 5 bases. Germline CDR1 reads SGHRS; CDR2 reads YFSETQ. The CDR3 spells CASSLAGGLASTSHDEQYF. The CDR3 DNA follows: TGCGCCAGCAGCTTGGCCGGGGGACTAGCGTCTACTTCCCACGACGAGCAGTACTTC.

This clonotype was found a few times. The chain uses TRBV18 and TRBJ2-7; a possible D gene is TRBD1 (6 bases). Germline lookup yields CDR1 KGHSH and CDR2 LQKENI. The V gene lost 3 bases and the J gene lost 9 bases, with 15 bases spanning the gap. The CDR3 contains 13 residues. DNA for the CDR3: TGTGCCAGCTCACCCAGGGGTGGGTCCGCGCAGTACTTC. As protein: CASSPRGGSAQYF.

V usage is TRBV6-2 or TRBV6-3 and J usage is TRBJ1-5; D ambiguous. The CDR3 contains 17 residues. The germline CDR1 and CDR2 sequences are MNHEY and SVGEGT. The germline V and J ends were trimmed by 2 bases and 0 bases, with 14 bases remaining between them. In DNA form, the CDR3 reads TGTGCCAGCAGTTACCTTGACAAGTCTTATAGCAATCAGCCCCAGCATTTT. Its translation: CASSYLDKSYSNQPQHF.

Regarding this clonotype: The final CDR3 position lacks the conserved phenylalanine or tryptophan, pointing to a likely read error. The genes are TRBV5-1 and TRBJ2-1, with D tentatively TRBD2 (5 bases). In germline, CDR1 is SGHRS, CDR2 YFSETQ. The CDR3 sequence is 17 residues long. Trimming took 2 bases from V and 6 from J, leaving 21 bases between them. For the CDR3, the DNA is TGCGCCAGCAGCTTTGTTGGGCGGGCAGTGGGAATCAATGAGCAGTTCCTC. Protein: CASSFVGRAVGINEQFL.

The rearrangement links TRBV25-1 to TRBJ1-2, with a possible D match to TRBD1 (5 bases). CDR3 length: 15 amino acids. The V gene lost 3 bases and the J gene lost 2 bases, with 13 bases spanning the gap. Per the germline V gene, CDR1 is MGHDK and CDR2 is SYGVNS. This CDR3 reads CASSDLGPLNYGYTF. The CDR3 bases are TGTGCCAGCAGTGACTTGGGACCGCTCAACTATGGCTACACCTTC.

Ten or more counts support this clonotype. The rearrangement links TRBV28 to TRBJ2-1, with 9 bases aligning to TRBD1. The length of the CDR3 is 16 residues. Germline-derived CDR1 and CDR2 are MDHEN and SYDVKM. V dropped 4 bases and J dropped 7; count of bases not matched to a gene: 11. CDR3 DNA: TGTGCCAGCAGTTCCCCGGGACAGGGTGGGTGGAATGAGCAGTTCTTC. Encoded protein: CASSSPGQGGWNEQFF.

This clonotype was recorded at least ten times. V gene TRBV12-3 or TRBV12-4 combines with J gene TRBJ2-3, with 10 bases that match TRBD2. V shed 6 bases and J 5 bases; nucleotides not matched to a gene: 5. This CDR3 spans 14 amino acids. The CDR3 protein is CASSLLAGRDTQYF. CDR3 nucleotide sequence: TGTGCCAGCAGCCTACTAGCGGGGAGAGATACGCAGTATTTT.

This clonotype was picked up many times. This chain's CDR3 is CSASRDQETQYF. Here the CDR3 DNA reads TGCAGTGCTTCGCGAGACCAAGAGACCCAGTACTTC. The chain carries TRBV20-1 and TRBJ2-5; D is undetermined. Trimming took 5 bases from V and 0 from J, leaving 7 bases between them. The CDR3 is made up of 12 amino acids. Germline V CDR1 and CDR2: DFQATT, SNEGSKA (reference sequence).

Only a few counts were recorded for this clonotype. The genes are TRBV25-1 and TRBJ2-1; 10 nucleotides match TRBD2. The CDR3 runs 17 residues. Germline V gene data show CDR1 as MGHDK and CDR2 as SYGVNS. V trimming: 4 bases; J trimming: 8 bases; junction bases outside the gene matches: 14. Here the CDR3 DNA reads TGTGCCAGCAGTGCTGATCTAGCGGGAGTGGGAGGCTATGAGCAGTTCTTC. Protein product: CASSADLAGVGGYEQFF.

This clonotype was found many times. The rearrangement joins TRBV2 to TRBJ1-3; the match to TRBD1 covers 7 bases. J was trimmed by 4 bases and V by 9 bases; bases with no gene match: 3. This CDR3 contains 12 residues. Germline CDR1 and CDR2: SNHLY and FYNNEI. This CDR3 is CARATGGNTIYF. CDR3 in DNA: TGTGCCAGAGCGACAGGGGGAAACACCATATATTTT.

The table lists this clonotype with a few counts. This sequence joins TRBV12-5 and TRBJ2-5, with 7 positions matching TRBD2. The CDR3 contains 12 residues. The junction had 5 bases not matched to a gene; V was cut back by 8 bases and J by 5 bases. Germline-derived CDR1 and CDR2 are LGHNT and FRNRAP. The CDR3: CASRREGETQYF. The CDR3 DNA sequence: TGTGCTAGTCGGAGGGAGGGCGAGACCCAGTACTTC.

Details on this clonotype: A much more abundant neighbour one base away suggests this may be a read error. The chain joins TRBV28 to TRBJ1-2; 10 nucleotides agree with TRBD1. The J segment lost 4 bases and the V segment lost 7 bases, leaving 9 bases of the junction unmatched. Germline lookup yields CDR1 MDHEN and CDR2 SYDVKM. The length of the CDR3 is 15 residues. The CDR3 protein is CASNRGGTGAYGYTF. CDR3 nucleotides: TGTGCCAGCAACCGAGGGGGGACAGGGGCCTATGGCTACACCTTC.

In its sample, this clonotype was seen many times. This chain connects TRBV27 to TRBJ2-3; 7 nucleotides line up with TRBD2. Germline CDR1 and CDR2: MNHEY and SMNVEV (reference sequence). The CDR3 is 14 residues long. Germline trimming cut 4 bases from V and 1 base from J; bases unmatched to any gene: 2. CDR3 amino acids: CASSWAGGTDTQYF. CDR3 nucleotide sequence: TGTGCCAGCAGTTGGGCGGGGGGCACAGATACGCAGTATTTT.

This chain links TRBV18 with TRBJ2-3, with D unresolved. V was shortened by 3 bases and J by 2 bases, with 12 bases between the two germline ends. Germline V lookup: CDR1 KGHSH, CDR2 LQKENI. The CDR3 covers 15 residues. This CDR3 is CASSPPGRATDTQYF. The CDR3 DNA is TGTGCCAGCTCACCTCCTGGTAGGGCCACAGATACGCAGTATTTT.

This clonotype was seen many times. V and J are TRBV20-1 and TRBJ2-7; D might be TRBD1 (6 bases). Germline loops: CDR1 DFQATT, CDR2 SNEGSKA (reference sequence). V was clipped by 5 bases and J by 5 bases, with 13 bases between them. The CDR3 spans 12 residues. The CDR3 reads CSADQGPHEQYF. The CDR3 bases are TGCAGTGCTGACCAGGGGCCCCACGAGCAGTACTTC.

This clonotype was found many times. This chain uses TRBV7-9 with TRBJ1-1; no clear D gene. Germline V CDR1 and CDR2: SEHNR, FQNEAQ (reference sequence). The CDR3 runs 12 residues. The V end was cut by 3 bases, the J end by 4 bases, with 6 bases between. CDR3 amino acids: CASSLGSTEAFF. The CDR3 DNA reads TGTGCCAGCAGCTTGGGTAGCACTGAAGCTTTCTTT.

The chain carries TRBV27 and TRBJ2-7; 9 positions match TRBD2. V was clipped by 6 bases and J by 3 bases; unmatched bases: 9. Looked up from germline, CDR1 is MNHEY and CDR2 is SMNVEV (reference sequence). The CDR3 is 15 amino acids. DNA of the CDR3: TGTGCCAGCAGAAGACTAGCGGATGGGGGCTACGAGCAGTACTTC. Encoded protein: CASRRLADGGYEQYF.

The CDR3 DNA follows: TGTGCCAGCAGCTTGGAGGGACAGCTCTATGGCTACACCTTC. Amino acids: CASSLEGQLYGYTF. The J gene is TRBJ1-2, the V gene TRBV5-4, with 7 bases matching TRBD1. The CDR3 spans 14 residues. Germline CDR1 SGHNT, CDR2 YYREEE (reference sequence). V shed 0 bases, J shed 4 bases, and the junction held 3 bases outside the gene matches.

This clonotype turned up a few times. The chain recombines TRBV6-2 or TRBV6-3 with TRBJ1-2; no clear D. The CDR3 is 14 residues long. From germline, CDR1 is MNHEY and CDR2 SVGEGT. Trimming removed 7 bases at V and 4 bases at J, with 16 bases between. The CDR3 DNA reads as TGTGCCAGCATCGAGAATCCCGTCGTCTATGGCTACACCTTC. It yields the protein CASIENPVVYGYTF.

This clonotype was found many times. The V gene is TRBV2, the J gene TRBJ1-2; the match to TRBD1 covers 7 bases. This CDR3 spans 12 amino acids. CDR1 and CDR2 (germline): SNHLY, FYNNEI. Trimming cost V 10 bases and J 4 bases; bases outside gene matches: 6. The chain's CDR3 is CANRDRLYGYTF. As DNA, the CDR3 is TGTGCCAACCGGGACAGACTCTATGGCTACACCTTC.

The chain is built from TRBV29-1 and TRBJ2-3, with TRBD2 matching 10 bases. This CDR3 spans 13 amino acids. CDR1 is SQVTM, CDR2 ANQGSEA, per germline. CDR3 DNA sequence: TGCAGTTCGTTAGCGGGAGGACAGGGTACGCAGTATTTT. Translation: CSSLAGGQGTQYF.

This clonotype was observed many times. CDR3 DNA: TGTGCCAGCAGCTTCGGAGGGGACTATGGCTACACCTTC. This sequence encodes CASSFGGDYGYTF. V usage is TRBV7-3 and J usage is TRBJ1-2; possibly TRBD1 for D (5 bases). The CDR3 sequence is 13 residues long. From germline, CDR1 is SGHTA and CDR2 FQGTGA. V shed 3 bases and J shed 3 bases, with 8 bases lying between them.

For the CDR3, the DNA is TGTGCCAGCAGTTTAGCCGGGACTAGAAGCGAGCAGTACTTC. This translates into CASSLAGTRSEQYF. The chain recombines TRBV12-3 or TRBV12-4 with TRBJ2-7; 8 positions agree with TRBD2. The CDR3 is 14 amino acids. Trimming cost V 0 bases and J 6 bases; bases outside gene matches: 4.